This T cell receptor (beta chain) was sequenced in a study of early T cells in non-severe SARS-CoV-2 infection. The wider study: Investigators sequenced bulk RNA drawn from unsorted whole blood, and chains remained unpaired. General study points: Matching with VDJdb favored anti-spike CD8 responses (missing private and CD4 specificities).

The V end was cut by 4 bases, the J end by 5 bases, with 8 bases between. Per the germline V gene, CDR1 is LNHDA and CDR2 is SQIVND (reference sequence). The CDR3 spans 13 residues. Unique molecular identifiers (one per individual cDNA molecule) were attached. TCRdb processed the 5' RACE reads anew with MiXCR; each CDR3 protein has one entry. The table lists under 85,000 distinct CDR3 sequences, 12% of them singletons. This clonotype appeared many times. Its matching antigen is unknown. Sequenced: whole blood. The TCR sequence derives from an adult who was a healthcare worker with PCR-confirmed SARS-CoV-2 infection or an uninfected control (not recorded which). This sequence joins TRBV19 and TRBJ2-2; D is undetermined. CDR3 region: CASSNPMTGELFF. CDR3 nucleotides: TGTGCCAGTAGTAACCCAATGACCGGGGAGCTGTTTTTT.